The 4 T cell receptor beta chains listed next were all sequenced from one sample in a study of CD8 T cells in ankylosing spondylitis listed by TCRdb under 2017. The library was built by means of 5' RACE. The sequencer was an Illumina HiSeq 2500. The raw public data were reprocessed by TCRdb itself: fastp quality trimming at Q25, MiXCR clonotype calling, in-frame beta chains only. Under each unique CDR3 protein, matching rows form one entry showing the most common genes and DNA. This sample lists over 450,000 distinct CDR3 sequences; more than 9.5% were detected once. The ten largest clones represent 6.8% of the sample. Their recognized antigens are unknown. Beyond this particular receptor, the publication reports: Blood from ankylosing spondylitis patients appeared to be characterized by a TCR beta motif made up of several highly homologous amino acid variants.

The sequenced sample consisted of blood, either unsorted or a sorted T cell fraction (not recorded which). These receptors came from a male donor with ankylosing spondylitis.

The chain employs TRBV7-9 and TRBJ2-1; D gene ambiguous. CDR1 SEHNR and CDR2 FQNEAQ come from the germline V gene (reference sequence). Trimming left V 3 bases short and J 10 bases short, with 13 bases between. This CDR3 has 13 residues. CDR3 nucleotides: TGTGCCAGCAGCTTGCGAGAGCAAAGGGAGCAGTTCTTC. Residues: CASSLREQREQFF.

This sequence joins TRBV5-1 and TRBJ2-5; D may be TRBD1 or TRBD2 (5 bases each). Germline CDR1 reads SGHRS; CDR2 reads YFSETQ. Trimming removed 5 bases at V and 5 bases at J, with 19 bases between. The CDR3 consists of 15 residues. The CDR3 is CASSPGGRVMETQYF. The CDR3 bases are TGCGCCAGCAGTCCCGGAGGCAGGGTGATGGAGACCCAGTACTTC.

Ten or more counts support this clonotype. The V call is TRBV10-3, the J call TRBJ2-2; D assignment may be TRBD1 or TRBD2 (5 bases each). The V gene's germline CDR1 is ENHRY and CDR2 SYGVKD. The CDR3 consists of 18 residues. The V and J ends lost 4 bases and 0 bases respectively, with 18 bases between them. CDR3 in amino acids: CAISGGGTLVANTGELFF. The CDR3 DNA reads as TGTGCCATCAGTGGTGGGGGAACCCTTGTGGCGAACACCGGGGAGCTGTTTTTT.

The chain carries TRBV3-1 and TRBJ1-2; D is unclear. This CDR3 is built from 16 residues. V lost 2 bases and J 4 bases, leaving 17 bases between the germline ends. Germline V gene sequence: CDR1 LGHDT, CDR2 YNNKEL (reference sequence). CDR3 in DNA: TGTGCCAGCAGCCAAAAACCCGGAATACCACTCTATGGCTACACCTTC. This translates into CASSQKPGIPLYGYTF.